Listed below are T cell receptor beta chains from one sample, sequenced in a study of T cells expressing NK-cell markers. TCRdb reprocessed the 5' RACE reads and stores each CDR3 protein as one record, lacking DNA. This repertoire includes 120,000 to 150,000 distinct CDR3 sequences. The sample consisted of blood T cells: a sorted CD56 or NKG2C T cell subset, CD4+ or CD8+ T cells, or bulk PBMC T cells (not recorded which). Receptor source: a man between 18 and 35 years old in good health. CDR3s include the opening cysteine and the closing phenylalanine or tryptophan. The order of the fields is V gene, J gene, CDR3 protein.

V: TRBV6-5
J: TRBJ2-1
CDR3: CASRPPGLNSEGYNEQFF

V: TRBV9
J: TRBJ2-7
CDR3: CASSSSLDYEQYF

V: TRBV25-1
J: TRBJ2-7
CDR3: CASSHQGPNEQYF

V: TRBV9
J: TRBJ2-1
CDR3: CASSVESVAGGYNEQFF

V: TRBV20-1
J: TRBJ1-1
CDR3: CSAQIPERNTEAFF

V: TRBV5-5
J: TRBJ2-7
CDR3: CASSLEGLLDYEQYF

V: TRBV27
J: TRBJ1-5
CDR3: CASSTTGGIYQPQHF

V: TRBV27
J: TRBJ2-1
CDR3: CASRDGQGEFNEQFF

V: TRBV27
J: TRBJ2-3
CDR3: CASSLYGGVNTQYF

V: TRBV20-1
J: TRBJ2-1
CDR3: CSARDRLDEQFF

V: TRBV19
J: TRBJ2-2
CDR3: CASTWEYGTGELFF

V: TRBV6-2/TRBV6-3
J: TRBJ1-5
CDR3: CASAYSSGTGGYRSNQPQHF

V: TRBV27
J: TRBJ2-1
CDR3: CASSLYQQGNEQFF

V: TRBV19
J: TRBJ2-2
CDR3: CASRPGTGELFF

V: TRBV28
J: TRBJ2-7
CDR3: CASSILAGVSYEQYF

V: TRBV19
J: TRBJ2-7
CDR3: CASSAGALSYEQYF

V: TRBV29-1
J: TRBJ2-4
CDR3: CSVEGGPLEPKNIQYF

V: TRBV7-2
J: TRBJ2-7
CDR3: CASTPLLGQGYHEQYF

V: TRBV5-5
J: TRBJ2-2
CDR3: CASSFIVLADTGELFF

V: TRBV7-8
J: TRBJ2-5
CDR3: CASSTPLGRETQYF

V: TRBV12-3/TRBV12-4
J: TRBJ1-5
CDR3: CASSLTWNRGTQPQHF

V: TRBV11-2
J: TRBJ1-5
CDR3: CASSSTGVEDNQPQHF

V: TRBV24-1
J: TRBJ2-1
CDR3: CATSDSGSYNEQFF

V: TRBV6-1
J: TRBJ1-4
CDR3: CASSRPGESEKLFF

V: TRBV9
J: TRBJ2-1
CDR3: CASSVVSGRDNEQFF

V: TRBV3-1
J: TRBJ2-1
CDR3: CASSNGGVAGAYNEQFF

V: TRBV14
J: TRBJ1-2
CDR3: CASSQDHYSNYGYTF

V: TRBV19
J: TRBJ2-7
CDR3: CASSLGGGYEQYF

V: TRBV7-9
J: TRBJ1-1
CDR3: CASSFPRSGRGSTEAFF

V: TRBV6-5
J: TRBJ2-7
CDR3: CASSYSTRIYEQYF

V: TRBV9
J: TRBJ2-2
CDR3: CASSDGTSGGELFF

V: TRBV7-8
J: TRBJ2-1
CDR3: CASSLVLASGRCNEQFF

V: TRBV14
J: TRBJ2-3
CDR3: CASSQDYGDVGTDTQYF

V: TRBV7-8
J: TRBJ2-6
CDR3: CASILPRNGANVLTF

V: TRBV5-5
J: TRBJ1-1
CDR3: CASSAIWGDTEAFF

V: TRBV29-1
J: TRBJ2-1
CDR3: CSVWTTGTSGRNEQFF

V: TRBV12-3/TRBV12-4
J: TRBJ2-5
CDR3: CASMTQETQYF

V: TRBV29-1
J: TRBJ2-5
CDR3: CSVEDRAGEVEETQYF

V: TRBV7-9
J: TRBJ1-1
CDR3: CASSTQAKGNTEAFF

V: TRBV6-5
J: TRBJ1-1
CDR3: CASSYRGTTEAFF

V: TRBV7-3
J: TRBJ2-1
CDR3: CASSLMGPGGSYNEQFF

V: TRBV4-3
J: TRBJ2-7
CDR3: CASSQNSVEQYF

V: TRBV28
J: TRBJ2-1
CDR3: CASSSGTAEQFF

V: TRBV4-1
J: TRBJ2-3
CDR3: CASSQGTSSTDTQYF

V: TRBV6-5
J: TRBJ2-3
CDR3: CASSYSQGGSDTQYF

V: TRBV12-3/TRBV12-4
J: TRBJ2-1
CDR3: CASTLTSVQFF

V: TRBV27
J: TRBJ1-5
CDR3: CASTEGQGTEPQHF

V: TRBV19
J: TRBJ2-7
CDR3: CASSPGTSYEQYF

V: TRBV29-1
J: TRBJ2-3
CDR3: CSVEEGQPTDTQYF

V: TRBV12-3/TRBV12-4
J: TRBJ2-5
CDR3: CASSLGREKETQYF

V: TRBV15
J: TRBJ2-7
CDR3: CATSILIGGGSSYEQYF

V: TRBV2
J: TRBJ1-5
CDR3: CASSEADNQPQHF

V: TRBV7-8
J: TRBJ2-1
CDR3: CASSLGLLMEQFF

V: TRBV6-5
J: TRBJ1-3
CDR3: CASSYSVYEGRNTIYF

V: TRBV12-3/TRBV12-4
J: TRBJ1-5
CDR3: CASTDSNQPQHF

V: TRBV7-2
J: TRBJ2-1
CDR3: CASSPEEVSYNEQFF

V: TRBV19
J: TRBJ2-1
CDR3: CASSISGQGANEQFF

V: TRBV18
J: TRBJ1-1
CDR3: CASSPDPGQGANTEAFF

V: TRBV13
J: TRBJ2-7
CDR3: CASSPPGTAPYEQYF